Below are 3 T cell receptor beta chains sequenced from a single sample in a study of T cells in localized non-small cell lung cancer. Sequenced by immunoSEQ multiplex PCR; TCRdb stores in-frame clones only, minus some. The sample gives 13,000 or so clones, over 85% of which show up once; about 2.9% is in the top ten. Sequenced material: peripheral blood mononuclear cells, taken before any cancer treatment. All receptors derive from a man between 40 and 75 years old with stage III lung adenocarcinoma.

V is TRBV7-2 and J is TRBJ2-2; D perhaps matches TRBD2 (6 bases). CDR3 size: 16 residues. Germline assignment: CDR1 SGHTA and CDR2 FQGNSA. Trimming cost V 7 bases and J 3 bases, with 18 bases left between them. The CDR3 coding sequence is TGTGCCAGCACCCAGGCCCGGGAGCGCTACACCGGGGAGCTGTTTTTT. Translating it yields CASTQARERYTGELFF.

The chain carries TRBV2 and TRBJ1-1; D remains unclear. V was shortened by 2 bases and J by 0 bases, with 13 bases between the two germline ends. The germline CDR1 and CDR2 sequences are SNHLY and FYNNEI. The CDR3 is 16 amino acids. The CDR3 here is CASSEREWIMNTEAFF. CDR3 DNA: TGTGCCAGCAGTGAAAGAGAATGGATCATGAACACTGAAGCTTTCTTT.

The rearrangement links TRBV10-3 to TRBJ2-1, with 15 bases matching TRBD2. This CDR3 contains 15 residues. V dropped 9 bases and J dropped 7; count of bases not matched to a gene: 7. Germline CDR1 ENHRY, CDR2 SYGVKD. This chain's CDR3 is CAISGLAGGRNEQFF. The DNA for the CDR3 is TGTGCCATTTCGGGACTAGCGGGAGGAAGGAATGAGCAGTTCTTC.